One sample yielded the 5 T cell receptor beta chains listed below, sequenced in a study of T-cell memory formation after mild COVID-19 (dated by TCRdb to the early 2020s). Libraries were constructed by 5' RACE. TCRdb records Illumina NovaSeq 6000 as the sequencer. TCRdb reanalyzed the raw reads on its own, using fastp at Q25 for trimming and MiXCR for clone calling, and kept in-frame beta chains. Duplicate CDR3 protein sequences are folded into a single record with the most common DNA and genes. This sample lists approximately 100,000 distinct CDR3 sequences; around 10% were detected once. Clones ranked in the top ten supply about 40% of the sample. Specimen: PBMCs or a T cell subset sorted from them (not recorded which). The receptors here all came from a man aged 18 to 29 who had mild COVID-19 (a few samples of this study predate the infection). The sample titles of this study are shuffled in the database, so cell type and time point are left out; the donor was told from shared clones.

V and J are TRBV4-3 and TRBJ1-5; D is undetermined. CDR1 and CDR2 (germline): LGHNA, YSLEER. This CDR3 comprises 13 residues. V lost 1 base, J lost 6 bases, and 7 bases lay in between. This chain's CDR3 is CASSQVPGQPQHF. Written as DNA, the CDR3 is TGCGCCAGCAGCCAAGTCCCAGGTCAGCCCCAGCATTTT.

The table lists this clonotype with a few counts. For the CDR3, the DNA is TGCGCCAGCAGTCAGGGACAGGGGAGACCCTACGAGCAGTACGTC. Translating it yields CASSQGQGRPYEQYV. The V call is TRBV4-1, the J call TRBJ2-7; 10 bases fit TRBD1. This CDR3 has 15 amino acids. The V segment lost 6 bases and the J segment 2 bases; nucleotides outside the gene matches: 7. Germline values: CDR1 MGHRA, CDR2 YSYEKL.

Only a few counts were recorded for this clonotype. The gene calls are TRBV7-9 and TRBJ1-1, with TRBD1 matching 8 bases. Germline V gene data show CDR1 as SEHNR and CDR2 as FQNEAQ (reference sequence). The CDR3 extends over 15 amino acids. V was pared by 5 bases and J by 6 bases, with 11 bases of the junction left unmatched. DNA of the CDR3: TGTGCCAGCAGCCCACCGGACAGGGAGAGCCCTGAAGCTTTCTTT. Translation gives CASSPPDRESPEAFF.

This clonotype came up a few times. V and J are TRBV7-9 and TRBJ1-5; 8 bases match TRBD1. Trimming took 5 bases from V and 4 from J; bases not matched to a gene: 7. The CDR3 sequence is 15 residues long. Germline-derived CDR1 and CDR2 are SEHNR and FQNEAQ (reference sequence). CDR3 bases: TGTGCCAGCAGCCGAACGACAGGGGCGAATCAGCCCCAGCATTTT. Protein: CASSRTTGANQPQHF.

This clonotype has only a few counts. The chain joins TRBV12-3 or TRBV12-4 to TRBJ1-5; perhaps TRBD1 as D (6 bases). This CDR3 comprises 14 residues. V shed 4 bases and J shed 5 bases, with 12 bases lying between them. CDR3 nucleotide sequence: TGTGCCAGCAGTTACCAACAGGGTCATCAGCCCCAGCATTTT. This sequence encodes CASSYQQGHQPQHF.